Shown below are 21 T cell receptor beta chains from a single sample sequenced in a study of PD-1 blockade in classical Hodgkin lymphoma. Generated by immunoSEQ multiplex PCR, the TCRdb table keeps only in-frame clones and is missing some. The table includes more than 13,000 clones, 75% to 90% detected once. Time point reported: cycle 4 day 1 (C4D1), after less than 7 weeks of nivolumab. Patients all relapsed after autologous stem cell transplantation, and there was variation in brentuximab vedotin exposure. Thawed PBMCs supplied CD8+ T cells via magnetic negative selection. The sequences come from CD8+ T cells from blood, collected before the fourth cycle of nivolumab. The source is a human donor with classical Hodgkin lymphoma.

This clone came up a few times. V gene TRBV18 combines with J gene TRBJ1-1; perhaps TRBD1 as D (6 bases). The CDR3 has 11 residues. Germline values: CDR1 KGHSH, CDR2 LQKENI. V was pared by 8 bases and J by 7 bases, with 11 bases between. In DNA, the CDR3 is TGTGCCAGCCCTCCAGGGGTTGAAGCTTTCTTT. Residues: CASPPGVEAFF.

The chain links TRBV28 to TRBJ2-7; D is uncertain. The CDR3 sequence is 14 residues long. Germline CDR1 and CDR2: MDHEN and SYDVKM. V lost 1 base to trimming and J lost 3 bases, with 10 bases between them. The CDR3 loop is CASSLSAGYYEQYF. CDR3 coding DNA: TGTGCCAGCAGTTTATCTGCAGGCTACTACGAGCAGTACTTC. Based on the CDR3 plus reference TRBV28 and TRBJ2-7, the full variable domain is DVKVTQSSRYLVKRTGEKVFLECVQDMDHENMFWYRQDPGLGLRLIYFSYDVKMKEKGDIPEGYSVSREKKERFSLILESASTNQTSMYLCASSLSAGYYEQYFGPGTRLTVT.

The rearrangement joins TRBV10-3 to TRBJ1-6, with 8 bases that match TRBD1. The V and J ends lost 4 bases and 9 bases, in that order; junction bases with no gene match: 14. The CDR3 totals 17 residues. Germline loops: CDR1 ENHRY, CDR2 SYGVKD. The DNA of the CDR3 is TGTGCCATCAGTGCCGGGCTACAGACAGGGGAATCTTCACCCCTCCACTTT. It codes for CAISAGLQTGESSPLHF.

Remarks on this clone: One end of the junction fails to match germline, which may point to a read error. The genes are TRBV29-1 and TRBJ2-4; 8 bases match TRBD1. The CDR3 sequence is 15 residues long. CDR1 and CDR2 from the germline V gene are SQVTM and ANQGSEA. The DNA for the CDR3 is TGCAGCGTGGAAGACAGGGGATTTGCCAAAAACATTCAGTACTTC. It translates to CSVEDRGFAKNIQYF.

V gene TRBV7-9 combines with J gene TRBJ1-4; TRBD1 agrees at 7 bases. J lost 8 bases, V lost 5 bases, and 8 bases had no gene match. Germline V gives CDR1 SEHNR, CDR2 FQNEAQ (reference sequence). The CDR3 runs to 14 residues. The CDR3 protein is CASSPDRDIEKLFF. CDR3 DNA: TGTGCCAGCAGCCCCGACAGGGACATCGAAAAACTGTTTTTT.

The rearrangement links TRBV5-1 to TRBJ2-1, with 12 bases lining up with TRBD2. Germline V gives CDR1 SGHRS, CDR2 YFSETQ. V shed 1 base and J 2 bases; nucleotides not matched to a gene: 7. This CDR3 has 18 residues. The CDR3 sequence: CASSLPRLAGVTYNEQFF. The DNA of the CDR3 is TGCGCCAGCAGCTTGCCGCGACTAGCGGGAGTAACCTACAATGAGCAGTTCTTC.

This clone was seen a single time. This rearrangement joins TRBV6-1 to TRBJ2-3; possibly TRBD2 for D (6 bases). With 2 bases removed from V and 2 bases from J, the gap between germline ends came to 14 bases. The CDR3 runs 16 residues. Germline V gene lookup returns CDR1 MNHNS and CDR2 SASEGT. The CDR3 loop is CASSESGGGATDTQYF. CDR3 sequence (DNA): TGTGCCAGCAGTGAAAGTGGTGGCGGGGCCACAGATACGCAGTATTTT.

CDR3 amino acids: CASSLEGSGGAGEQFF. Written as DNA, the CDR3 is TGTGCCAGCAGCTTAGAGGGTAGCGGGGGGGCCGGTGAGCAGTTCTTC. The rearrangement links TRBV13 to TRBJ2-1, with TRBD2 matching 11 bases. The CDR3 length is 16 residues. V lost 1 base to trimming and J lost 9 bases; unmatched junction nucleotides: 8. The V gene's germline CDR1 is PRHDT and CDR2 FYEKMQ (reference sequence).

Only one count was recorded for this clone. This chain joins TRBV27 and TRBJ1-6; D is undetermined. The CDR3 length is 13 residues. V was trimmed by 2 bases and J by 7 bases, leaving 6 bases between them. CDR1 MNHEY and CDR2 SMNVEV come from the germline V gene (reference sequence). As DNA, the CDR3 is TGTGCCAGCAGTTTAGTAGGGAATTCACCCCTCCACTTT. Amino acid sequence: CASSLVGNSPLHF.

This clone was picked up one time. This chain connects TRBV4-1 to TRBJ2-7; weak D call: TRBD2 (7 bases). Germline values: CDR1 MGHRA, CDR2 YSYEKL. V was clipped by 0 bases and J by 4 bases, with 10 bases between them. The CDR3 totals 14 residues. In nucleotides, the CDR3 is TGCGCCAGCAGCCAAGATAGGGGGGGGTACGAGCAGTACTTC. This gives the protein CASSQDRGGYEQYF.

CDR3 nucleotides: TGTGCCAGCAGCCGAAGTCCTTGGGAGACCCAGTACTTC. This gives the protein CASSRSPWETQYF. The chain recombines TRBV27 with TRBJ2-5; D uncertain. The CDR3 sequence is 13 residues long. The V end lost 6 bases, the J end lost 5 bases, and 13 bases lay between the germline ends. Germline values: CDR1 MNHEY, CDR2 SMNVEV (reference sequence).

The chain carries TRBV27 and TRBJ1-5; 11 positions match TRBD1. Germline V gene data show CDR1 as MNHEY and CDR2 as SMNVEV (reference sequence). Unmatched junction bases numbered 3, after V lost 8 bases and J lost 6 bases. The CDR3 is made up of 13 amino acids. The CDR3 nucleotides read TGTGCCAGCGGACAGGGGGCGCTTCAGCCCCAGCATTTT. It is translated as CASGQGALQPQHF.

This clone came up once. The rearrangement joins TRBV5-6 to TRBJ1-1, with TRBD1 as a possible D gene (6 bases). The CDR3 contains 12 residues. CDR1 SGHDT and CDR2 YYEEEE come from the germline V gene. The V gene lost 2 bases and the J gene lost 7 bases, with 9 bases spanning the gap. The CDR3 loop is CASSLEGGEAFF. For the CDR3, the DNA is TGTGCCAGCAGCTTAGAGGGGGGTGAAGCTTTCTTT.

The CDR3 spells CASSYKDRDGEKLFF. The CDR3 DNA sequence: TGTGCCAGCAGTTACAAGGACAGGGATGGCGAAAAACTGTTTTTT. The V call is TRBV6-5, the J call TRBJ1-4; TRBD1 agrees at 8 bases. This CDR3 is 15 amino acids long. Germline CDR1 is MNHEY and CDR2 is SVGAGI. J gave up 8 bases and V 2 bases, and 7 bases lay outside the gene matches.

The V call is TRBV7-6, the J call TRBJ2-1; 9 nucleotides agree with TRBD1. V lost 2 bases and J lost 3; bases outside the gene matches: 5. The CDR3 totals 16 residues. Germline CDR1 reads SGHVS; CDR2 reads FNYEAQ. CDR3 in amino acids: CASSLTGQGSYNEQFF. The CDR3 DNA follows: TGTGCCAGCAGCTTAACTGGACAGGGGAGCTACAATGAGCAGTTCTTC.

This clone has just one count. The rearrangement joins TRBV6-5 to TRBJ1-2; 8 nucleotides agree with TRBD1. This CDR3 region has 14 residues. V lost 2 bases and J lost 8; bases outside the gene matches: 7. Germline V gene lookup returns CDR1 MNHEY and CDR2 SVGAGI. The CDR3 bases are TGTGCCAGCAGTTACCCGGGCGGGACAGGCGGCTACACCTTC. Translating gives CASSYPGGTGGYTF.

Here the CDR3 DNA reads TGTGCCATCACCAAAGGACAGGGGCGTATGAACACTGAAGCTTTCTTT. Translating it yields CAITKGQGRMNTEAFF. The chain combines TRBV10-3 with TRBJ1-1, with 9 nucleotides matching TRBD1. Trimming cost V 7 bases and J 0 bases; bases outside gene matches: 9. The CDR3 runs 16 residues. The germline V gene has CDR1 ENHRY and CDR2 SYGVKD.

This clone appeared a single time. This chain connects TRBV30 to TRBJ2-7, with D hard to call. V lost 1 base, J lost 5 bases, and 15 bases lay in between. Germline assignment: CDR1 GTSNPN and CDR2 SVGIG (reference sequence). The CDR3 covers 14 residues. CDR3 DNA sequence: TGTGCCTGGAGTGGTGTGGGAATGGAAGACGAGCAGTACTTC. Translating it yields CAWSGVGMEDEQYF.

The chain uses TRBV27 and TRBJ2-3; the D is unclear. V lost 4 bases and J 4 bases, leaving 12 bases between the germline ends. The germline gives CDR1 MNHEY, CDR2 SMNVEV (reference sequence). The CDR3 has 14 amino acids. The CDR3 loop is CASSSPWAADTQYF. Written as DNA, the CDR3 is TGTGCCAGCAGTTCCCCCTGGGCGGCAGATACGCAGTATTTT.

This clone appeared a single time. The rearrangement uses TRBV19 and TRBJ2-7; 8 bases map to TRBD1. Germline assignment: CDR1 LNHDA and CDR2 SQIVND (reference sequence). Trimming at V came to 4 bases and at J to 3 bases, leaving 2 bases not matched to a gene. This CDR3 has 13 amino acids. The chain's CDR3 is CASSTTGVYEQYF. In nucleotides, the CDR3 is TGTGCCAGTAGTACGACAGGGGTCTACGAGCAGTACTTC.

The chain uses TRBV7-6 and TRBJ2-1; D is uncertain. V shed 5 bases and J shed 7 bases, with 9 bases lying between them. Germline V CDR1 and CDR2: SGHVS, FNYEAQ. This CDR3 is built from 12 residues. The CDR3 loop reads CASSRITNEQFF. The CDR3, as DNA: TGTGCCAGCAGCCGCATAACGAATGAGCAGTTCTTC.